This T cell receptor beta chain was documented in a study of response to subunit inactivated influenza vaccine. Note on this clonotype: Antigen specificity is unknown.

Study-level findings and limits: Authors suggested that a seasonal influenza vaccination recruits few new T cells each time.

TCRdb re-analysed the RT-PCR reads in MiXCR, keeping a single row per CDR3 protein. Of roughly 760,000 distinct CDR3 sequences listed, 21% were seen once; the top ten hold 10% to 13%. Germline CDR1 is DFQATT and CDR2 is SNEGSKA (reference sequence). V shed 0 bases and J shed 0 bases, with 9 bases lying between them. The CDR3 is 15 residues long. This rearrangement joins TRBV20-1 to TRBJ2-4, with D hard to call. The TCR originated in a man aged 50-60 years who received an inactivated influenza vaccine. The source material was PBMCs from blood, sampled more than 4 days after vaccination. The CDR3 nucleotides read TGCAGTGCTAGAGAAACTGTTTTAGCCAAAAACATTCAGTACTTC. It is translated as CSARETVLAKNIQYF.